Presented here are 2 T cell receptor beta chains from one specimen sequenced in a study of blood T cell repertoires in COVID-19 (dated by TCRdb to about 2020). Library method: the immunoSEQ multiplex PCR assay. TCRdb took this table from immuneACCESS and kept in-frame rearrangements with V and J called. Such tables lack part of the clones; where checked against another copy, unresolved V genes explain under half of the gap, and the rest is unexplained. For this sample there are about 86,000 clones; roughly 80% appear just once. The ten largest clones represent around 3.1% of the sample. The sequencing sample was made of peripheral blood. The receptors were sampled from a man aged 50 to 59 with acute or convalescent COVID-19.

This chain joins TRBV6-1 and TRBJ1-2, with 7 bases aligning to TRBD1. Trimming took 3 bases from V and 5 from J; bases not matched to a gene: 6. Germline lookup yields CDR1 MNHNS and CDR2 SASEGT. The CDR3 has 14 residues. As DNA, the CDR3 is TGTGCCAGCAGTGAGACAGGGCTTGGTTATGGCTACACCTTC. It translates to CASSETGLGYGYTF.

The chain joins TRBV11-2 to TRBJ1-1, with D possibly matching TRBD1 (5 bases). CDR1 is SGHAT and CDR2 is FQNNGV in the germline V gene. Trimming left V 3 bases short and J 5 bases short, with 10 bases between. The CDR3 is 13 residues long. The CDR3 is CASSFSQETEAFF. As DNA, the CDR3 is TGTGCCAGCAGCTTTTCACAGGAAACTGAAGCTTTCTTT.